The 4 T cell receptor beta chains below all came from one sample that was sequenced in a study of control samples from healthy donors and cancer patients. Using immunoSEQ multiplex PCR, the repertoire was profiled, and TCRdb retains in-frame clones only, with some absent. The sample contains 100,000 to 150,000 clones, 90% to 95% of which appear only once. Sample: PBMCs. The receptors come from a man over 45 with head and neck cancer.

This chain connects TRBV7-2 to TRBJ2-3, with D uncertain. V was cut by 5 bases and J by 9 bases, with 15 bases left in between. The CDR3 has 13 residues. The germline V gene encodes CDR1 SGHTA and CDR2 FQGNSA. CDR3 in amino acids: CASSPPPLETQYF. Here the CDR3 DNA reads TGTGCCAGCAGCCCCCCCCCGCTGGAGACGCAGTATTTT. Full variable domain (remainder filled in from reference TRBV7-2 and TRBJ2-3): GAGVSQSPSNKVTEKGKDVELRCDPISGHTALYWYRQSLGQGLEFLIYFQGNSAPDKSGLPSDRFSAERTGGSVSTLTIQRTQQEDSAVYLCASSPPPLETQYFGPGTRLTVL.

This chain links TRBV19 with TRBJ1-5; tentatively, D is TRBD1 (6 bases). V was clipped by 6 bases and J by 3 bases, with 15 bases between them. Germline V gene lookup returns CDR1 LNHDA and CDR2 SQIVND (reference sequence). The CDR3 contains 15 residues. CDR3 DNA: TGTGCCAGTAGGCCACAAGGGGGGCTCAATCAGCCCCAGCATTTT. It codes for CASRPQGGLNQPQHF.

The chain joins TRBV9 to TRBJ1-4, with TRBD1 identical over 7 bases. CDR1 is SGDLS, CDR2 YYNGEE, per germline. The CDR3 is 15 residues long. Germline trimming cut 2 bases from V and 6 bases from J; bases unmatched to any gene: 7. CDR3 sequence: CASSVGPGGYEKLFF. CDR3 DNA sequence: TGTGCCAGCAGCGTCGGGCCAGGGGGTTATGAAAAACTGTTTTTT.

This rearrangement joins TRBV20-1 to TRBJ2-7; D remains unclear. CDR3 size: 11 residues. Trimming removed 6 bases at V and 4 bases at J, with 10 bases between. Germline assignment: CDR1 DFQATT and CDR2 SNEGSKA (reference sequence). CDR3 DNA sequence: TGCAGTGCCCCGGCTTGGTACGAGCAGTACTTC. Amino acid sequence: CSAPAWYEQYF.